This T cell receptor (beta chain) was recorded in a study of human T cells and chemical hapten exposure. Study in general: Mostly female patients had alopecia areata, totalis or universalis. Study outcomes and limitations: After DPC sensitization, TCRs above 1 in 1000 frequency showed no change. Significantly more large CDR3 similarity clusters arose among expanded TCRs than among controls.

TCRdb ran MiXCR on the RACE reads and lists one entry per CDR3 protein. Of under 120,000 distinct CDR3 sequences listed, more than 9.5% are singletons. Time point indicated: patch test 1, 2 weeks after DPC sensitization. Treatment noted: therapeutic diphenylcyclopropenone sensitization with weekly scalp DPC. Unseparated into fractions, whole blood served as the source from which total RNA was extracted. This clonotype has only a few counts. Its specificity is unknown. The CDR3 is 14 residues long. The ends lost 5 bases at V and 0 bases at J; junction bases unmatched: 0. CDR1 and CDR2 (germline): MDHEN, SYDVKM.

This receptor was taken from a woman aged 35 to 49 with alopecia areata. Some clones in this sample may be carry-over from other donors' samples. The sequenced sample was whole blood, obtained in connection with sensitization to the hapten diphenylcyclopropenone (DPC). The J gene is TRBJ2-3, the V gene TRBV28, with 9 bases matching TRBD2. This CDR3 is CASSGTSSTDTQYF. The CDR3 region has the DNA TGTGCCAGCAGTGGGACTAGCAGCACAGATACGCAGTATTTT.